The clone carrying this TCR beta chain showed up many times. Its target is unknown. This sample is part of a study of response to subunit inactivated influenza vaccine. General observations from the study: The authors proposed limited new T cell recruitment per seasonal influenza vaccination.

The CDR3 has 14 residues. Germline loops: CDR1 DFQATT, CDR2 SNEGSKA (reference sequence). With 5 bases removed from V and 2 bases from J, the gap between germline ends came to 16 bases. TCRdb reprocessed the RT-PCR reads with MiXCR, giving one entry per CDR3 protein. The data contain 650,000 or so distinct CDR3 sequences, about 15% of them singletons. This TCR was sampled from a man in his forties or fifties who received an inactivated influenza vaccine. The chain links TRBV20-1 to TRBJ2-7; perhaps TRBD1 as D (5 bases). Specimen: PBMCs from blood, collected approximately 15 days before vaccination. CDR3 in DNA: TGCAGTGCTGCCCCTGTTGGGGCTACCTACGAGCAGTACTTC. Protein product: CSAAPVGATYEQYF.